The 16 T cell receptor beta chains below were found in one sample sequenced in a study of blood T cell repertoires in COVID-19. Assay: immunoSEQ multiplex PCR; the TCRdb copy retains only in-frame clones and omits some. Here the sample spans some 330,000 clones, 80% to 85% being singletons. The sequenced sample consisted of PBMCs or T cells enriched from blood (not recorded which). These TCRs come from a woman aged 45-60 years who had recovered from COVID-19.

The V gene is TRBV5-1, the J gene TRBJ1-2; D call uncertain. The length of the CDR3 is 12 residues. V lost 4 bases to trimming and J lost 4 bases, with 8 bases between them. Germline CDR1 SGHRS, CDR2 YFSETQ. For the CDR3, the DNA is TGCGCCAGCAGCCGGGATCTCTATGGCTACACCTTC. This gives the protein CASSRDLYGYTF. Supplemented by reference TRBV5-1 and TRBJ1-2, the full variable domain reads KAGVTQTPRYLIKTRGQQVTLSCSPISGHRSVSWYQQTPGQGLQFLFEYFSETQRNKGNFPGRFSGRQFSNSRSEMNVSTLELGDSALYLCASSRDLYGYTFGSGTRLTVV.

The sample holds one count of this clone. The sample carries other DNA sequences with the same CDR3. V is TRBV5-1 and J is TRBJ1-1; the D gene is possibly TRBD1 (6 bases). V was clipped by 1 base and J by 5 bases, with 6 bases between them. This CDR3 contains 12 residues. Germline V gene lookup returns CDR1 SGHRS and CDR2 YFSETQ. For the CDR3, the DNA is TGCGCCAGCAGCTTGCAGGGGACTGAAGCTTTCTTT. Translated, it gives CASSLQGTEAFF. The variable domain in full, with the rest retrieved from reference TRBV5-1 and TRBJ1-1, is KAGVTQTPRYLIKTRGQQVTLSCSPISGHRSVSWYQQTPGQGLQFLFEYFSETQRNKGNFPGRFSGRQFSNSRSEMNVSTLELGDSALYLCASSLQGTEAFFGQGTRLTVV.

The V call is TRBV12-3 or TRBV12-4, the J call TRBJ1-2; TRBD1 is a possible D gene (6 bases). The V gene lost 5 bases and the J gene lost 7 bases, with 11 bases spanning the gap. The CDR3 extends over 12 amino acids. For the CDR3, the DNA is TGTGCCAGCAGTCAGGGGTTAGGTGGCTACACCTTC. As protein: CASSQGLGGYTF.

This clone was recorded at least ten times. The rearrangement joins TRBV7-8 to TRBJ1-2; D gene ambiguous. V was clipped by 3 bases and J by 6 bases, with 17 bases between them. CDR1 and CDR2 (germline): SGHVS, FQNEAQ. The CDR3 is 15 residues long. For the CDR3, the DNA is TGTGCCAGCAGCTTTAGGTCCGGCCTGAGGGATGGCTACACCTTC. Protein sequence: CASSFRSGLRDGYTF.

This clone appeared a single time. The chain links TRBV6-1 to TRBJ2-5; D gene uncertain. V lost 3 bases to trimming and J lost 5 bases, with 22 bases between them. CDR3 length: 17 residues. Per germline, CDR1 MNHNS and CDR2 SASEGT. The CDR3, as DNA: TGTGCCAGCAGTGAGCCCCATACGGCGTTTCCCGGGGAGACCCAGTACTTC. This codes for CASSEPHTAFPGETQYF.

V is TRBV6-5 and J is TRBJ1-2, with a weak D call TRBD1 (6 bases). The CDR3 length is 15 residues. V was shortened by 6 bases and J by 7 bases, with 21 bases between the two germline ends. The germline V gene encodes CDR1 MNHEY and CDR2 SVGAGI. The CDR3 protein is CASRDLQGPQLGYTF. In DNA, the CDR3 is TGTGCCAGCAGGGATCTCCAGGGGCCCCAGCTTGGCTACACCTTC.

The chain links TRBV5-1 to TRBJ1-1; 9 bases agree with TRBD1. V dropped 6 bases and J dropped 3; count of bases not matched to a gene: 6. The CDR3 is 14 amino acids. The V gene's germline CDR1 is SGHRS and CDR2 YFSETQ. The CDR3 DNA is TGCGCCAGCACCTCACAGGGGGCGCACACTGAAGCTTTCTTT. This sequence encodes CASTSQGAHTEAFF. Full variable domain (outside the CDR3, taken from reference TRBV5-1 and TRBJ1-1): KAGVTQTPRYLIKTRGQQVTLSCSPISGHRSVSWYQQTPGQGLQFLFEYFSETQRNKGNFPGRFSGRQFSNSRSEMNVSTLELGDSALYLCASTSQGAHTEAFFGQGTRLTVV.

This clone was picked up one time. The J gene is TRBJ2-5, the V gene TRBV7-8; 10 bases agree with TRBD1. Germline V lookup: CDR1 SGHVS, CDR2 FQNEAQ. CDR3 size: 16 residues. V lost 4 bases, J lost 2 bases, and 7 bases stayed unmatched. For the CDR3, the DNA is TGTGCCAGCAGCTACAGGACAGGGGGGAATCAAGAGACCCAGTACTTC. This translates into CASSYRTGGNQETQYF.

V and J are TRBV3-1 (or the pseudogene TRBV3-2) and TRBJ1-4; TRBD1 aligns across 10 bases. Per germline, CDR1 LGHDT and CDR2 YNNKEL (reference sequence). V dropped 4 bases and J dropped 8; count of bases not matched to a gene: 7. This CDR3 comprises 15 residues. The CDR3 DNA reads TGTGCCAGCAGCCTAGGCCCGGGACAGGGGGAAAAACTGTTTTTT. Translating it yields CASSLGPGQGEKLFF.

The chain couples TRBV19 to TRBJ2-3; 7 nucleotides match TRBD2. The ends lost 7 bases at V and 3 bases at J; junction bases unmatched: 7. The CDR3 is made up of 14 amino acids. CDR1 is LNHDA and CDR2 is SQIVND in the germline V gene (reference sequence). CDR3 sequence reads: CASTERDWTDTQYF. The CDR3 nucleotides read TGTGCCAGTACCGAGCGGGATTGGACAGATACGCAGTATTTT.

The chain employs TRBV3-1 (or the pseudogene TRBV3-2) and TRBJ1-2; possibly TRBD1 for D (6 bases). The CDR3 has 17 amino acids. Germline V gives CDR1 LGHDT, CDR2 YNNKEL (reference sequence). The V end was cut by 0 bases, the J end by 4 bases, with 18 bases between. As DNA, the CDR3 is TGTGCCAGCAGCCAAGATTTGGGGGGGCTCTTGTCCTATGGCTACACCTTC. This gives the protein CASSQDLGGLLSYGYTF.

The V and J genes are TRBV6-4 and TRBJ2-3; D not resolved. Germline-derived CDR1 and CDR2 are MRHNA and SNTAGT. Between the trimmed V and J ends, which lost 5 bases and 2 bases, there was a span of 8 bases. This CDR3 is built from 13 residues. CDR3 coding DNA: TGTGCCAGCAGTACAGATCTCACAGATACGCAGTATTTT. Residues: CASSTDLTDTQYF.

V usage is TRBV12-3 or TRBV12-4 and J usage is TRBJ2-2; maybe TRBD1 (5 bases). The V gene lost 5 bases and the J gene lost 8 bases, with 9 bases spanning the gap. The CDR3 spans 12 residues. The CDR3 coding sequence is TGTGCCAGCAGTCCAAGACAGGGGGAGCTGTTTTTT. Residues: CASSPRQGELFF.

J is TRBJ2-7 and V is TRBV6-6; the D gene is possibly TRBD2 (5 bases). Germline V lookup: CDR1 MNHNY, CDR2 SVGAGI (reference sequence). This CDR3 is 12 amino acids long. V lost 6 bases, J lost 3 bases, and 9 bases lay in between. CDR3 amino acids: CASRDSHYEQYF. DNA for the CDR3: TGTGCCAGCAGGGACTCACACTACGAGCAGTACTTC.

This sequence joins TRBV15 and TRBJ2-3; D ambiguous. V lost 4 bases to trimming and J lost 2 bases, with 4 bases between them. CDR1 is LNHNV, CDR2 YYDKDF, per germline (reference sequence). CDR3 length: 12 amino acids. CDR3 amino acids: CATSTYTDTQYF. DNA for the CDR3: TGTGCCACCAGCACCTACACAGATACGCAGTATTTT. Drawing the rest from reference TRBV15 and TRBJ2-3, the complete variable domain is DAMVIQNPRYQVTQFGKPVTLSCSQTLNHNVMYWYQQKSSQAPKLLFHYYDKDFNNEADTPDNFQSRRPNTSFCFLDIRSPGLGDTAMYLCATSTYTDTQYFGPGTRLTVL.

The V and J genes are TRBV6-2 or TRBV6-3 and TRBJ1-6; a possible D gene is TRBD1 (5 bases). Germline V gives CDR1 MNHEY, CDR2 SVGEGT. CDR3 length: 12 residues. The V gene lost 3 bases and the J gene lost 14 bases, with 11 bases spanning the gap. In DNA, the CDR3 is TGTGCCAGCAGTTATCGCGGGACGGCCCTCCACTTT. This gives the protein CASSYRGTALHF.